Each of the 24 T cell receptor beta chains below was sequenced from the same sample in a study. MiXCR, applied by TCRdb to the RT-PCR reads, yields one record per CDR3 protein. The profile shows about 680,000 distinct CDR3 sequences, 11% to 15% of them singletons. The source material was memory CD4+ T cells from blood. The receptors were sampled from a female donor in good health, serving as a healthy control.

This clonotype has only a few counts. This chain links TRBV5-1 with TRBJ2-7; D is possibly TRBD1 or TRBD2 (6 bases each). Trimming shortened V by 3 bases and J by 6 bases, and 19 bases separated the two germline ends. Germline CDR1 is SGHRS and CDR2 is YFSETQ. CDR3 size: 15 residues. Here the CDR3 DNA reads TGCGCCAGCAGCTCCTCCGTTAGGGGGGTCTCCGAGCAGTACTTC. Its protein is CASSSSVRGVSEQYF.

This clonotype was seen a handful of times. The V gene is TRBV25-1, the J gene TRBJ1-2, with D maybe TRBD1 (6 bases). This CDR3 contains 14 residues. Trimming removed 0 bases from V and 2 bases from J, with 7 bases in between. The germline V gene has CDR1 MGHDK and CDR2 SYGVNS. CDR3 loop: CASSEYGTNYGYTF. DNA of the CDR3: TGTGCCAGCAGTGAATATGGGACAAACTATGGCTACACCTTC.

This clonotype was observed many times. Here the CDR3 reads CATSTSGGATDTQYF. The CDR3, as DNA: TGTGCCACCAGCACTAGCGGGGGGGCCACAGATACGCAGTATTTT. This rearrangement joins TRBV15 to TRBJ2-3; 12 bases are a match to TRBD2. Germline CDR1 reads LNHNV; CDR2 reads YYDKDF (reference sequence). Trimming removed 4 bases from V and 2 bases from J; junction bases left unmatched: 1. CDR3 size: 15 residues. Drawing the rest from reference TRBV15 and TRBJ2-3, the complete variable domain is DAMVIQNPRYQVTQFGKPVTLSCSQTLNHNVMYWYQQKSSQAPKLLFHYYDKDFNNEADTPDNFQSRRPNTSFCFLDIRSPGLGDTAMYLCATSTSGGATDTQYFGPGTRLTVL.

The V gene is TRBV5-5, the J gene TRBJ2-1; possibly TRBD1 or TRBD2 for D (5 bases each). V was pared by 4 bases and J by 4 bases, with 15 bases between. From germline, CDR1 is SGHKS and CDR2 YYEKEE (reference sequence). This CDR3 region has 15 residues. CDR3 residues: CASSPLGDGYNEQFF. In DNA, the CDR3 is TGTGCCAGCAGCCCACTTGGGGACGGATACAATGAGCAGTTCTTC.

The rearrangement links TRBV20-1 to TRBJ1-5; perhaps TRBD1 as D (6 bases). In germline, CDR1 is DFQATT, CDR2 SNEGSKA (reference sequence). The CDR3 contains 14 residues. With 5 bases removed from V and 3 bases from J, the gap between germline ends came to 14 bases. The CDR3 here is CSALDRMNNQPQHF. CDR3 sequence (DNA): TGCAGTGCTTTAGACAGGATGAACAATCAGCCCCAGCATTTT.

CDR3 bases: TGTGCCAGCAGTCGGGACCGAAAGTTCTTC. This gives the protein CASSRDRKFF. The rearrangement links TRBV6-6 to TRBJ2-1; tentatively, D is TRBD1 or TRBD2 (5 bases each). The CDR3 sequence is 10 residues long. V lost 5 bases to trimming and J lost 14 bases, with 10 bases between them. Germline-derived CDR1 and CDR2 are MNHNY and SVGAGI (reference sequence).

The J gene is TRBJ1-5, the V gene TRBV20-1; no firm D call. The V end lost 7 bases, the J end lost 2 bases, and 18 bases lay between the germline ends. The CDR3 is made up of 15 amino acids. Germline V gene lookup returns CDR1 DFQATT and CDR2 SNEGSKA (reference sequence). DNA of the CDR3: TGCAGTGTAAAGGATCCCTTTGGAGGCAATCAGCCCCAGCATTTT. Translation gives CSVKDPFGGNQPQHF.

The CDR3, as DNA: TGTGCCACCCGGGGACTAGCGGGACATGAGCAGTTCTTC. Its protein product is CATRGLAGHEQFF. This chain joins TRBV24-1 and TRBJ2-1, with TRBD2 matching over 13 bases. Germline lookup yields CDR1 KGHDR and CDR2 SFDVKD. The CDR3 length is 13 residues. Germline trimming cut 9 bases from V and 8 bases from J; bases unmatched to any gene: 3.

This clonotype has more than one count but fewer than ten. V gene TRBV7-2 combines with J gene TRBJ1-2; D uncertain. Germline CDR1 SGHTA, CDR2 FQGNSA. V gave up 6 bases and J gave up 8 bases, with 22 bases separating them. The CDR3 extends over 15 amino acids. DNA of the CDR3: TGTGCCAGCAGTCGCCCAAGACCTCCTGGTAGGGGCTACACCTTC. This encodes CASSRPRPPGRGYTF. The full variable domain, with the rest looked up from reference TRBV7-2 and TRBJ1-2, is GAGVSQSPSNKVTEKGKDVELRCDPISGHTALYWYRQSLGQGLEFLIYFQGNSAPDKSGLPSDRFSAERTGGSVSTLTIQRTQQEDSAVYLCASSRPRPPGRGYTFGSGTRLTVV.

This chain connects TRBV7-2 to TRBJ2-1; 7 bases are shared with TRBD2. With V trimmed by 0 bases and J by 7 bases, 12 bases remained unmatched. CDR3 length: 17 amino acids. Germline CDR1 is SGHTA and CDR2 is FQGNSA. The CDR3 bases are TGTGCCAGCAGCTTAGCGATGGGAGGGCCAATTGGGAATGAGCAGTTCTTC. It translates to CASSLAMGGPIGNEQFF.

There are many counts of this clonotype. J is TRBJ2-5 and V is TRBV4-3; D call uncertain. The CDR3 is 14 residues long. Germline lookup yields CDR1 LGHNA and CDR2 YSLEER. V lost 1 base and J lost 6, with 12 bases in between. The DNA of the CDR3 is TGCGCCAGCAGCCAAGGGTCGACGGCCCAGACCCAGTACTTC. Residues: CASSQGSTAQTQYF.

This clonotype turned up a few times. V gene TRBV29-1 combines with J gene TRBJ1-2; D call uncertain. Looked up from germline, CDR1 is SQVTM and CDR2 is ANQGSEA. The CDR3 contains 13 residues. V lost 6 bases to trimming and J lost 5 bases, with 16 bases between them. The DNA of the CDR3 is TGCAGCGTGGGCCAAATTGGACGGTATGGCTACACCTTC. Protein: CSVGQIGRYGYTF.

In its sample, this clonotype was seen many times. This sequence joins TRBV6-5 and TRBJ2-7, with D perhaps matching TRBD1 (6 bases). V was cut by 0 bases and J by 2 bases, with 17 bases left in between. Germline V gives CDR1 MNHEY, CDR2 SVGAGI. CDR3 length equals 17 residues. The CDR3 region has the DNA TGTGCCAGCAGTTACTCGGTGTGGGACATAAGGCCCTACGAGCAGTACTTC. Amino acid sequence: CASSYSVWDIRPYEQYF.

This clonotype was recorded a few times. J is TRBJ1-4 and V is TRBV10-3; TRBD1 might be the D (6 bases). There are 14 residues in the CDR3. Trimming removed 10 bases from V and 4 bases from J, with 16 bases in between. Germline CDR1 reads ENHRY; CDR2 reads SYGVKD. This CDR3 is CATRIGGNNEKLFF. CDR3 nucleotides: TGTGCCACCCGGATAGGGGGAAATAATGAAAAACTGTTTTTT.

This chain connects TRBV12-3 or TRBV12-4 to TRBJ1-2; no clear D. CDR3 length equals 13 residues. Trimming removed 2 bases from V and 3 bases from J, with 7 bases in between. Here the CDR3 DNA reads TGTGCCAGCAGTTTAAAAGCAGACTATGGCTACACCTTC. Translated: CASSLKADYGYTF.

A few counts support this clonotype. The CDR3 loop is CASSQEVGGSQPQHF. The CDR3 nucleotides are TGCGCCAGCAGCCAAGAAGTTGGGGGGAGTCAGCCCCAGCATTTT. This chain joins TRBV4-1 and TRBJ1-5, with D possibly matching TRBD1 (5 bases). In germline, CDR1 is MGHRA, CDR2 YSYEKL. This CDR3 region has 15 residues. With 0 bases removed from V and 6 bases from J, the gap between germline ends came to 12 bases.

This clonotype was seen ten or more times. This sequence joins TRBV18 and TRBJ1-2; a weak D match, TRBD1 (5 bases). V lost 3 bases to trimming and J lost 6 bases, with 17 bases between them. Germline V lookup: CDR1 KGHSH, CDR2 LQKENI. The CDR3 has 15 amino acids. The CDR3: CASSPSLGQGDGYTF. CDR3 DNA sequence: TGTGCCAGCTCACCCTCACTGGGGCAGGGAGATGGCTACACCTTC.

This clonotype appeared many times. This sequence joins TRBV4-1 and TRBJ2-7; TRBD1 agrees at 7 bases. Germline CDR1 is MGHRA and CDR2 is YSYEKL. Unmatched junction bases numbered 9, after V lost 1 base and J lost 9 bases. The CDR3 covers 14 residues. CDR3 in amino acids: CASSQGAGGVGQYF. Here the CDR3 DNA reads TGCGCCAGCAGCCAAGGGGCAGGGGGAGTCGGGCAGTACTTC.

This clonotype was seen only a few times. The chain couples TRBV7-2 to TRBJ2-7; TRBD2 matches at 7 bases. The length of the CDR3 is 15 residues. V lost 3 bases and J lost 6; bases outside the gene matches: 11. Looked up from germline, CDR1 is SGHTA and CDR2 is FQGNSA. The CDR3 region has the DNA TGTGCCAGCAGCTTGGAGGGATTAAGCGGGGTCGAGCAGTACTTC. It is translated as CASSLEGLSGVEQYF.

The chain employs TRBV9 and TRBJ2-7, with 7 bases identical to TRBD2. Germline V gene sequence: CDR1 SGDLS, CDR2 YYNGEE. CDR3 length equals 15 residues. V gave up 1 base and J gave up 2 bases; unmatched junction bases: 6. Here the CDR3 reads CASSVSGLGTYEQYF. The DNA for the CDR3 is TGTGCCAGCAGCGTATCCGGACTAGGGACCTACGAGCAGTACTTC.

This clonotype was observed a handful of times. The rearrangement joins TRBV18 to TRBJ2-7; TRBD1 is a possible D gene (6 bases). The germline gives CDR1 KGHSH, CDR2 LQKENI. The CDR3 has 13 amino acids. V was clipped by 5 bases and J by 3 bases, with 11 bases between them. Written as DNA, the CDR3 is TGTGCCAGCTCAAACAACAGGGACTACGAGCAGTACTTC. This sequence encodes CASSNNRDYEQYF.

This clonotype occurred once. The genes are TRBV20-1 and TRBJ2-1, with 14 positions matching TRBD2. V lost 3 bases to trimming and J lost 5 bases; unmatched junction nucleotides: 6. CDR3 size: 16 residues. Looked up from germline, CDR1 is DFQATT and CDR2 is SNEGSKA (reference sequence). As DNA, the CDR3 is TGCAGTGCTAGCGGGACTAGCGGGAGAAACAACAATGAGCAGTTCTTC. Translating it yields CSASGTSGRNNNEQFF.

This clonotype was counted only a few times. J is TRBJ1-1 and V is TRBV6-1; D unresolved. The CDR3 has 11 amino acids. The V and J ends lost 3 bases and 8 bases respectively, with 7 bases between them. Per the germline V gene, CDR1 is MNHNS and CDR2 is SASEGT. The CDR3 DNA sequence: TGTGCCAGCAGTGATACCAGGGAAGCTTTCTTT. The encoded protein is CASSDTREAFF.

This chain links TRBV9 with TRBJ1-4; the D gene is possibly TRBD1 (5 bases). The CDR3 length is 15 residues. Germline-derived CDR1 and CDR2 are SGDLS and YYNGEE. Trimming left V 0 bases short and J 7 bases short, with 13 bases between. The CDR3 loop reads CASSVASTGGEKLFF. The CDR3 DNA is TGTGCCAGCAGCGTAGCCAGCACCGGGGGTGAAAAACTGTTTTTT.